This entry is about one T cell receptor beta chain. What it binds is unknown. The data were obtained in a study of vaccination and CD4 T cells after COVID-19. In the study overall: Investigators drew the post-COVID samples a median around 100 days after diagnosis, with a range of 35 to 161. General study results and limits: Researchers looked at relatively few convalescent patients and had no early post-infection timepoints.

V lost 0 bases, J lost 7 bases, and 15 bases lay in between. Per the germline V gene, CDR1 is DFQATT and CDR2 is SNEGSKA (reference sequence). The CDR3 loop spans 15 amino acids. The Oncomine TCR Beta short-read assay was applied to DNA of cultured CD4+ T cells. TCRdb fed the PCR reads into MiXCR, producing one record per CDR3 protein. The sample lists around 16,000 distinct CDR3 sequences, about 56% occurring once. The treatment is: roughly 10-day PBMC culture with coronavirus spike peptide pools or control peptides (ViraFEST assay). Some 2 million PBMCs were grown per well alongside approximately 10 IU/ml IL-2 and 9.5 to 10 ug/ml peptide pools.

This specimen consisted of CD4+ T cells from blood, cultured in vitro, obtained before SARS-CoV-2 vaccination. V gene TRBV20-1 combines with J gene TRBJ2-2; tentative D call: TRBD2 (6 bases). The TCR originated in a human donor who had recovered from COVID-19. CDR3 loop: CSARDLTGLYGELFF. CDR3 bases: TGCAGTGCTAGAGATCTTACGGGACTTTACGGGGAGCTGTTTTTT.